The 13 T cell receptor beta chains below all came from one sample that was sequenced in a study of tumor and adjacent non-tumor tissue in lung cancer. A modified ARM-PCR protocol with three rounds of nested PCR amplified TCRbeta. TCRdb re-called the multiplex PCR reads through MiXCR, storing one row per CDR3 protein. This table has more than 95,000 distinct CDR3 sequences, approximately 66% appearing once. The template was RNA from unsorted bulk tissue. Sequenced: lung tumor tissue. Source of these receptors: a man younger than 45 with non-small cell lung cancer.

V gene TRBV11-2 combines with J gene TRBJ2-7, with 7 bases fitting TRBD1. This CDR3 is built from 12 residues. Germline CDR1 reads SGHAT; CDR2 reads FQNNGV. CDR3 sequence: CNSSFTGVEQYF. DNA for the CDR3: TGTAACAGCAGCTTTACAGGGGTCGAGCAGTACTTC.

Comments on this clonotype: As the CDR3 is not closed by the conserved phenylalanine or tryptophan, this likely results from a read error. The chain has TRBV5-1 and TRBJ2-5, with 10 bases that match TRBD2. Trimming at V came to 6 bases and at J to 4 bases, leaving 6 bases not matched to a gene. There are 14 residues in the CDR3. In germline, CDR1 is SGHRS, CDR2 YFSETQ. The DNA for the CDR3 is TGCGCCAGCACTAGCGGGAGTGCGGGAGAGACCCAGTACATC. Its protein is CASTSGSAGETQYI.

In the case of this clonotype: A much larger clone differs by one base, so this may be a read error. The V call is TRBV20-1, the J call TRBJ2-1; 8 nucleotides line up with TRBD2. The CDR3 covers 15 residues. Trimming took 3 bases from V and 5 from J; bases not matched to a gene: 9. Germline values: CDR1 DFQATT, CDR2 SNEGSKA (reference sequence). The CDR3 protein is CSASDIQRENNEQFF. The CDR3 DNA follows: TGCAGTGCTAGTGATATACAGCGGGAGAACAATGAGCAGTTCTTC.

Remarks on this clonotype: One junction end does not reproduce the germline sequence, and a read error may be involved. This chain joins TRBV7-8 and TRBJ2-3; D perhaps matches TRBD1 (6 bases). This CDR3 has 16 residues. Germline loops: CDR1 SGHVS, CDR2 FQNEAQ. DNA of the CDR3: TGTGCCAGCAGCTTATCAGGGGAGTCGGGCACAGATACGCAACATTTT. Translated: CASSLSGESGTDTQHF.

Notes on this clonotype: One end of the junction is discordant with germline, which a read error may explain. The V and J genes are TRBV11-2 and TRBJ1-1; a weak D match, TRBD1 (5 bases). The CDR3 is 13 amino acids. Germline CDR1 reads SGHAT; CDR2 reads FQNNGV. The chain's CDR3 is CTSSLGTNTGAFF. The CDR3 nucleotides are TGTACCAGCAGCCTCGGGACCAACACTGGAGCTTTCTTT.

Worth noting for this clonotype: Since no conserved phenylalanine or tryptophan closes the CDR3, a read error is the likely cause. The chain is built from TRBV11-2 and TRBJ2-1; D is unclear. The germline CDR1 and CDR2 sequences are SGHAT and FQNNGV. This CDR3 region has 15 residues. The CDR3 DNA reads TGTGCCAGCAGCTTCTCTCTTTCGTCCTACGATGAGCAGTTCCTC. Translation: CASSFSLSSYDEQFL.

This chain connects TRBV12-3 or TRBV12-4 to TRBJ2-1; 8 positions match TRBD1. V lost 6 bases to trimming and J lost 5 bases; unmatched junction nucleotides: 15. The CDR3 runs to 17 residues. The CDR3: CASRDETGDPNNNEQFF. In DNA form, the CDR3 reads TGTGCCAGCAGGGATGAGACAGGGGACCCCAATAACAATGAGCAGTTCTTC.

For this clonotype: The germline gene is not matched at one end of the junction; a read error may be the cause. This chain joins TRBV7-9 and TRBJ1-2; no clear D. The CDR3 spans 12 residues. Germline-derived CDR1 and CDR2 are SEHNR and FQNEAQ (reference sequence). In DNA form, the CDR3 reads TGTGCCATCAGCTTACCTAACTATGGCTACACCTTC. Amino acid sequence: CAISLPNYGYTF.

Concerning this clonotype: The junction departs from the called germline gene at one end, perhaps through a read error. The genes are TRBV6-2 or TRBV6-3 and TRBJ1-5; no clear D gene. Germline values: CDR1 MNHEY, CDR2 SVGEGT. There are 11 residues in the CDR3. CDR3 coding DNA: TGTGCCAACAGTTCAGGTCAGCCCCAGCATTTT. Its translation is CANSSGQPQHF.

Remarks on this clonotype: One junction end does not reproduce the germline sequence, and a read error may be involved. This sequence joins TRBV30 and TRBJ2-4; 9 bases line up with TRBD1. This CDR3 region has 13 residues. Germline-derived CDR1 and CDR2 are GTSNPN and SVGIG (reference sequence). CDR3 bases: TGTGCCTGGAATGTACAGGGGGCGACCATTCAGCACTTC. It yields the protein CAWNVQGATIQHF.

Points on this clonotype: The final CDR3 position lacks the conserved phenylalanine or tryptophan, pointing to a likely read error. The genes are TRBV24-1 and TRBJ2-1; 11 nucleotides agree with TRBD1. The length of the CDR3 is 16 residues. Per germline, CDR1 KGHDR and CDR2 SFDVKD. CDR3 in amino acids: CATNDLGTGGYNEQFV. For the CDR3, the DNA is TGTGCCACCAATGATTTGGGGACAGGGGGTTACAATGAGCAGTTCGTC.

This clonotype is labeled as medium-sized (0.01 to 0.1%). This chain uses TRBV29-1 with TRBJ1-1, with D possibly matching TRBD1 (6 bases). The CDR3 runs 14 residues. The V end was cut by 0 bases, the J end by 1 base, with 9 bases between. The germline V gene encodes CDR1 SQVTM and CDR2 ANQGSEA. The CDR3 is CSVEDKGGNTEAFF. CDR3 DNA: TGCAGCGTTGAAGATAAGGGGGGGAACACTGAAGCTTTCTTT.

V gene TRBV11-2 combines with J gene TRBJ2-1; 8 bases line up with TRBD1. The CDR3 sequence is 16 residues long. V was pared by 4 bases and J by 16 bases, with 21 bases of the junction left unmatched. Germline assignment: CDR1 SGHAT and CDR2 FQNNGV. CDR3 protein: CASSSRDRSSYNGQFF. In DNA, the CDR3 is TGTGCCAGCAGCTCCCGGGACAGGAGCTCCTACAATGGGCAATTCTTC. The full variable domain, rest sourced from reference TRBV11-2 and TRBJ2-1, is EAGVAQSPRYKIIEKRQSVAFWCNPISGHATLYWYQQILGQGPKLLIQFQNNGVVDDSQLPKDRFSAERLKGVDSTLKIQPAKLEDSAVYLCASSSRDRSSYNGQFFGPGTRLTVL.